One T cell receptor (beta chain) is described in this entry. Repertoires were generated with immunoSEQ multiplex PCR, while TCRdb's copy carries only in-frame clones and drops some. The sample has 75,000 or so clones; 93% are singletons. CDR1 is MGHRA and CDR2 is YSYEKL in the germline V gene. This CDR3 has 20 amino acids. Trimming shortened V by 4 bases and J by 2 bases, and 27 bases separated the two germline ends. The sample is drawn from a study of technical replicates of blood from four donors. The sequence derives from a human donor in good health. Sequenced input: T cells isolated from PBMCs. The chain recombines TRBV4-1 with TRBJ2-1, with D possibly matching TRBD1 (8 bases). CDR3 sequence reads: CASSRLMGTGLAETYNEQFF. The CDR3, as DNA: TGCGCCAGCAGCCGGCTCATGGGGACAGGCCTAGCGGAAACCTACAATGAGCAGTTCTTC.